Listed below are T cell receptor beta chains from one sample, sequenced in a study of technical replicates of blood from several donors. Method: immunoSEQ multiplex PCR; TCRdb's copy keeps in-frame clones and lacks some. The sample includes more than 75,000 clones, 92% of them seen just once. The sample was T cells isolated from PBMCs. The receptors stem from a human donor in good health. CDR3s include the opening cysteine and the closing phenylalanine or tryptophan. The D gene is left open where the match is weak. Not every row has a clone size; where given, it reads once, few, many or a size class.

D,V,length,size,J,DNA,CDR3
NA,TRBV2,15,NA,TRBJ2-3,TGTGCCAGCAGTGAAATGGGGCAAGGTACAGATACGCAGTATTTT,CASSEMGQGTDTQYF
TRBD2,TRBV28,17,NA,TRBJ2-5,TGTGCCAGCAGTTTAGAGACTAGCGGGAGGGCCGGGGAGACCCAGTACTTC,CASSLETSGRAGETQYF
NA,TRBV6-1,14,NA,TRBJ2-7,TGTGCCAGCAGTGAAGTAGGAGGGAACTACGAGCAGTACTTC,CASSEVGGNYEQYF
NA,TRBV10-3,11,NA,TRBJ2-1,TGTGCCATCAGTGCAGACAATGAGCAGTTCTTC,CAISADNEQFF
NA,TRBV5-1,15,once,TRBJ2-2,TGCGCCAGCAGCTTGGTGACAGGTCCCACCGGGGAGCTGTTTTTT,CASSLVTGPTGELFF
NA,TRBV28,11,once,TRBJ2-7,TGTGCCAGCAGTTTTTACTACGAGCAGTACTTC,CASSFYYEQYF
NA,TRBV2,16,NA,TRBJ2-6,TGTGCCAGCAGGCAGGGTTTATCTTCTGGGGCCAACGTCCTGACTTTC,CASRQGLSSGANVLTF
NA,TRBV29-1,14,NA,TRBJ1-1,TGCAGCGTTTTAGGGGGGGACGGCAACACTGAAGCTTTCTTT,CSVLGGDGNTEAFF
TRBD1,TRBV30,16,NA,TRBJ1-3,TGTGCCTGGAGTTTTTCGGGAGGGGGCCTGGGAAACACCATATATTTT,CAWSFSGGGLGNTIYF
NA,TRBV10-2,16,NA,TRBJ1-2,TGCGCCAGCAGTGAGTCGTTAGGGGCTCATAACTATGGCTACACCTTC,CASSESLGAHNYGYTF
NA,TRBV10-3,15,NA,TRBJ1-2,TGTGCCATCAGGGCCAGGGAGGGCTCTAACTATGGCTACACCTTC,CAIRAREGSNYGYTF
TRBD1,TRBV5-1,15,once,TRBJ1-2,TGCGCCAGCAGCCAGGGACAGGCGCCCGACTATGGCTACACCTTC,CASSQGQAPDYGYTF
TRBD2,TRBV25-1,15,NA,TRBJ2-1,TGTGCCAGCGGAAACCTAGCGGGGGACTACAATGAGCAGTTCTTC,CASGNLAGDYNEQFF
NA,TRBV9,15,NA,TRBJ1-1,TGTGCCAGCAGCCCGCGGACAGCGCTGAACACTGAAGCTTTCTTT,CASSPRTALNTEAFF
TRBD1,TRBV18,14,NA,TRBJ1-1,TGTGCCAGCTCGTGGACAGGGGAGAACACTGAAGCTTTCTTT,CASSWTGENTEAFF
TRBD1,TRBV6-1,15,NA,TRBJ2-2,TGTGCCAGCAGAGCCGGGACAGGATACACCGGGGAGCTGTTTTTT,CASRAGTGYTGELFF
NA,TRBV6-6,15,NA,TRBJ1-2,TGTGCCAGCAGTTACTCCACACAGGGCCGCTATGGCTACACCTTC,CASSYSTQGRYGYTF
TRBD2,TRBV4-2,18,few,TRBJ2-3,TGTGCCAGCAGCCAAGAAATCAGAATAGCGGGATATACAGATACGCAGTATTTT,CASSQEIRIAGYTDTQYF
NA,TRBV5-5,13,NA,TRBJ1-2,TGTGCCAGCAGCCCTACGGGACTTGATGGCTACACCTTC,CASSPTGLDGYTF
NA,TRBV28,12,NA,TRBJ1-5,TGTGCCAGCAGTTGGGAGGTAGGGCCCCAGCATTTT,CASSWEVGPQHF
TRBD1,TRBV27,14,NA,TRBJ1-4,TGTGCCAGCAGTTTATGGACAGGCGGGGAAAAACTGTTTTTT,CASSLWTGGEKLFF
NA,TRBV5-4,13,once,TRBJ2-1,TGTGCCAGCAGCCCCTCAGGGGGGAATGAGCAGTTCTTC,CASSPSGGNEQFF
NA,TRBV28,15,NA,TRBJ1-2,TGTGCCAGCAGCCCACCGGGACAAGCCAACTATGGCTACACCTTC,CASSPPGQANYGYTF
NA,TRBV11-2,15,NA,TRBJ2-7,TGTGCCAGCAGCTTAGATCGCGGGGTCATCTACGAGCAGTACTTC,CASSLDRGVIYEQYF
TRBD2,TRBV5-1,14,NA,TRBJ2-7,TGCGCCAGCAGGATCCGACTAGCGAGGGACGAGCAGTACTTC,CASRIRLARDEQYF
NA,TRBV6-5,15,NA,TRBJ2-2,TGTGCCAGCCTTCCCCGGCGGGACTCCACCGGGGAGCTGTTTTTT,CASLPRRDSTGELFF
TRBD1,TRBV5-1,20,NA,TRBJ1-1,TGCGCCAGCAGCTTGGTTCCGGAGACCAGGGGGCAGACTTTAAACACTGAAGCTTTCTTT,CASSLVPETRGQTLNTEAFF
NA,TRBV4-1,17,NA,TRBJ1-2,TGCGCCAGCAGCAATTTACGGGGGAACTTAGCTAACTATGGCTACACCTTC,CASSNLRGNLANYGYTF
NA,TRBV5-1,14,NA,TRBJ2-7,TGCGCCAGCAGCTTGGTTCCACTCCCGGGGGAGCAGTACTTC,CASSLVPLPGEQYF
NA,TRBV6-6,14,NA,TRBJ1-1,TGTGCCAGCAGACTAGCCGGAGAGAACACTGAAGCTTTCTTT,CASRLAGENTEAFF
NA,TRBV5-1,14,NA,TRBJ2-5,TGCGCCAGCAGCTTGGAGACTATCCAAGAGACCCAGTACTTC,CASSLETIQETQYF
NA,TRBV27,14,NA,TRBJ1-6,TGTGCCAGCAGTTTGGTGGAGTTTAATTCACCCCTCCACTTT,CASSLVEFNSPLHF
TRBD2,TRBV15,21,NA,TRBJ2-3,TGTGCCACCAGCAGAGATGTGTCAACTAGCGGGGGGACCCCCGCCACAGATACGCAGTATTTT,CATSRDVSTSGGTPATDTQYF
TRBD2,TRBV15,14,NA,TRBJ2-3,TGTGCCACCAGCTCGGGGACTAGCGCGGATACGCAGTATTTT,CATSSGTSADTQYF
NA,TRBV30,13,NA,TRBJ1-5,TGTGCCTGGAGTGCGCAGGGCGATCAGCCCCAGCATTTT,CAWSAQGDQPQHF
TRBD2,TRBV5-5,17,NA,TRBJ2-6,TGTGCCAGCAGGCCGGGACTACAACTCTCTGGGGCCAACGTCCTGACTTTC,CASRPGLQLSGANVLTF
NA,TRBV2,12,NA,TRBJ1-3,TGTGCCAGCAGTGTCTTGAGTAAGACCATATATTTT,CASSVLSKTIYF
NA,TRBV2,13,NA,TRBJ2-5,TGTGCCAGCAGTGGGACAGAACAAGAGACCCAGTACTTC,CASSGTEQETQYF
NA,TRBV27,15,NA,TRBJ2-1,TGTGCCACCAAAAACACCCAACAGGGAAAGAATGAGCAGTTCTTC,CATKNTQQGKNEQFF
TRBD2,TRBV7-9,17,NA,TRBJ2-7,TGTGCCAGCAGCTTATTTGCGGGAGGCAGGGGAGGATACGAGCAGTACTTC,CASSLFAGGRGGYEQYF
TRBD2,TRBV6-4,16,once,TRBJ2-3,TGTGCCAGCAGTGACGAGGGCGGGGGGGCCCCAGATACGCAGTATTTT,CASSDEGGGAPDTQYF
NA,TRBV29-1,13,NA,TRBJ1-2,TGCAGCGTCGGACAGCGCCTTAACTATGGCTACACCTTC,CSVGQRLNYGYTF
TRBD1,TRBV5-4,12,once,TRBJ2-1,TGTGCCAGTCGGACAGGGGAAAATGAGCAGTTCTTC,CASRTGENEQFF
TRBD1,TRBV4-1,14,NA,TRBJ1-1,TGCGCCAGCAGCCTGGGACAGGGTCGAACTGAAGCTTTCTTT,CASSLGQGRTEAFF
NA,TRBV19,16,NA,TRBJ2-7,TGTGCCACCTCGGGGGTGGCCCAGGTGGCAACCTACGAGCAGTACTTC,CATSGVAQVATYEQYF
TRBD2,TRBV7-2,21,NA,TRBJ2-1,TGTGCCAGCAGCTTAGCCCCTGTAGCGGGAGGGCGCTGGGTCAACTACAATGAGCAGTTCTTC,CASSLAPVAGGRWVNYNEQFF
NA,TRBV9,15,NA,TRBJ2-2,TGTGCCAGCAGCGCGGGACTGACGAGCACCGGGGAGCTGTTTTTT,CASSAGLTSTGELFF
TRBD1,TRBV7-9,14,NA,TRBJ2-7,TGTGCCAGCAGCCTGGACAGGGGGCCGGGCGAGCAGTACTTC,CASSLDRGPGEQYF
TRBD2,TRBV6-4,15,NA,TRBJ2-3,TGTGCCAGCAGTGACGTAGCGGGTAGCACAGATACGCAGTATTTT,CASSDVAGSTDTQYF
TRBD2,TRBV5-1,16,NA,TRBJ2-5,TGCGCCAGCAGCATTGGAGGCGGGGGTCTAGGAGAGACCCAGTACTTC,CASSIGGGGLGETQYF
NA,TRBV30,19,NA,TRBJ2-3,TGTGCCTGGAGTGACCCAGGGTGGACCGAGAAGGTGAACACAGATACGCAGTATTTT,CAWSDPGWTEKVNTDTQYF